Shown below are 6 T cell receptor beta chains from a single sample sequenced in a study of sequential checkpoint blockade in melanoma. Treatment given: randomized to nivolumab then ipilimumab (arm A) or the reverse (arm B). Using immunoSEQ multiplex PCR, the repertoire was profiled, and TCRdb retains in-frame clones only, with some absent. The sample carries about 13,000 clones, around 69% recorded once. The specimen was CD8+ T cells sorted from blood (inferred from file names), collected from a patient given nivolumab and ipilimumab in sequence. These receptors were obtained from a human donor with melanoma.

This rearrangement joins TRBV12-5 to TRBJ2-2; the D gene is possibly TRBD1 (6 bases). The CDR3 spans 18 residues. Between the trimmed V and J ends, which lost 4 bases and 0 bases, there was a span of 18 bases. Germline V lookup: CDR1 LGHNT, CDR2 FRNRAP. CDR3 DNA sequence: TGTGCTAGTGGTTCACCCACCTGGGACACCGCGAACACCGGGGAGCTGTTTTTT. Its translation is CASGSPTWDTANTGELFF. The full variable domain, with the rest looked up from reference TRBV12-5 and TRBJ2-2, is DARVTQTPRHKVTEMGQEVTMRCQPILGHNTVFWYRQTMMQGLELLAYFRNRAPLDDSGMPKDRFSAEMPDATLATLKIQPSEPRDSAVYFCASGSPTWDTANTGELFFGEGSRLTVL.

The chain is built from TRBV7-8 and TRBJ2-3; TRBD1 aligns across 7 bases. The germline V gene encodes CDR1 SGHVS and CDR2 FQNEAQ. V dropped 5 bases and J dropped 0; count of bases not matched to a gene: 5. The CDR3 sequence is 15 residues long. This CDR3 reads CASSPGQLSTDTQYF. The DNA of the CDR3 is TGTGCCAGCAGCCCGGGACAGCTTAGCACAGATACGCAGTATTTT.

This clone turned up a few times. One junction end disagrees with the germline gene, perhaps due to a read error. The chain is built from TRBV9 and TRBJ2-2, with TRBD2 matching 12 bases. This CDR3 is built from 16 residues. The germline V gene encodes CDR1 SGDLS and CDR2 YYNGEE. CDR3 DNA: TGTGCCAGCAGGGCTAGCGGGGGGGCGAATACCGGGGAGCTGTTTTTT. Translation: CASRASGGANTGELFF. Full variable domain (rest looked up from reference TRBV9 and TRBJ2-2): DSGVTQTPKHLITATGQRVTLRCSPRSGDLSVYWYQQSLDQGLQFLIQYYNGEERAKGNILERFSAQQFPDLHSELNLSSLELGDSALYFCASRASGGANTGELFFGEGSRLTVL.

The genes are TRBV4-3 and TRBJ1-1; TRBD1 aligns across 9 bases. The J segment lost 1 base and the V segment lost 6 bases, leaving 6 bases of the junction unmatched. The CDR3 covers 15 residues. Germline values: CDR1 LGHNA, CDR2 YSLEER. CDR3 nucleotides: TGCGCCAGCAGTCCCGGGACAGGGTGGAACACTGAAGCTTTCTTT. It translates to CASSPGTGWNTEAFF.

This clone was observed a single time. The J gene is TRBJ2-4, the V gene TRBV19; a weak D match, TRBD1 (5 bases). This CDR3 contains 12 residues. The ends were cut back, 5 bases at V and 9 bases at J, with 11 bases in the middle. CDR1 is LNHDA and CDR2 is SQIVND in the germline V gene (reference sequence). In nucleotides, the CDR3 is TGTGCCAGTAGTCGAAGGGGTGGCATTCAGTACTTC. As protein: CASSRRGGIQYF.

Here the CDR3 reads CSVDALGQGERFNYGYTF. CDR3 bases: TGCAGCGTTGATGCTCTGGGACAGGGGGAGAGATTTAACTATGGCTACACCTTC. V is TRBV29-1 and J is TRBJ1-2; 11 nucleotides align to TRBD1. Losses at the gene ends were 3 bases for V and 1 base for J; bases not matched to a gene: 13. Germline V gives CDR1 SQVTM, CDR2 ANQGSEA. This CDR3 spans 18 amino acids.